This T cell receptor (beta chain) was captured by sequencing in a study of blood T cell repertoires in COVID-19. A COVID-19 case had been met by exposed participants during the 2 weeks before study entry. Using immunoSEQ multiplex PCR, the repertoire was profiled, and TCRdb retains in-frame clones only, with some absent. The top ten hold approximately 3.7% of the sample, which has about 150,000 clones, about 90% seen once. The CDR3 is made up of 14 amino acids. V shed 4 bases and J shed 1 base, with 10 bases lying between them. The germline V gene has CDR1 ENHRY and CDR2 SYGVKD. The chain recombines TRBV10-3 with TRBJ1-1; no reliable D call. The TCR comes from a woman aged 40 to 50 who had been exposed to COVID-19. Material for sequencing was PBMCs or T cells enriched from blood (not recorded which). CDR3 nucleotides: TGTGCCATCAGTGTCACGGGAGAGAACACTGAAGCTTTCTTT. Protein sequence: CAISVTGENTEAFF.